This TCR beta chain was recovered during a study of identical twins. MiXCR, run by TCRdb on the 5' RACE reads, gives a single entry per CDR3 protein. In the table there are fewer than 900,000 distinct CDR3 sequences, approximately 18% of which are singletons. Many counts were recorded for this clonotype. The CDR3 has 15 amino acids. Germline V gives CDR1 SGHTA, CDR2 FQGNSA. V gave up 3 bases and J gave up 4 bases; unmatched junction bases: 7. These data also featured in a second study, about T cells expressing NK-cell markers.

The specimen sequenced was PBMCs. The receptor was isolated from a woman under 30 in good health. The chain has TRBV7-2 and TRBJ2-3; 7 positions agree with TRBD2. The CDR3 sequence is CASSFGAGSPDTQYF. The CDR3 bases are TGTGCCAGCAGCTTCGGAGCGGGAAGTCCAGATACGCAGTATTTT.